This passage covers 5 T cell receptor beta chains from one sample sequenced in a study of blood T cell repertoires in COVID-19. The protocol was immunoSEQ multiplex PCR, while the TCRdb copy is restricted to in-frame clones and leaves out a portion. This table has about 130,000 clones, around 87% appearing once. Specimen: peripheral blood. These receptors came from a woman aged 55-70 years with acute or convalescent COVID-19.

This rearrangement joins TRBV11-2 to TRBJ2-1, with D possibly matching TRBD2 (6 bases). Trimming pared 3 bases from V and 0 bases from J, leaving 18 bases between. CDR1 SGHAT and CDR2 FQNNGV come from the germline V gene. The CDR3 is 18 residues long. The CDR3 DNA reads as TGTGCCAGCAGCTTCCGGGACTTACCCACCTACTCCTACAATGAGCAGTTCTTC. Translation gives CASSFRDLPTYSYNEQFF.

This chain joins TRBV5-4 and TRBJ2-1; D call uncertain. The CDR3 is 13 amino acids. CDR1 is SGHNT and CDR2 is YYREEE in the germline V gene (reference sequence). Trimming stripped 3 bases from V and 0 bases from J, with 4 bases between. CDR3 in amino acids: CASSSSSYNEQFF. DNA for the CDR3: TGTGCCAGCAGCTCGAGCTCCTACAATGAGCAGTTCTTC.

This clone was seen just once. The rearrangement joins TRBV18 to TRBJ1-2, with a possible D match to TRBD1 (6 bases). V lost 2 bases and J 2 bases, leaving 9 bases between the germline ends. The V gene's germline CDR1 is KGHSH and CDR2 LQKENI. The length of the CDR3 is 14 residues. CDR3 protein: CASSPSGENYGYTF. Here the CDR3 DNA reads TGTGCCAGCTCACCATCAGGGGAGAACTATGGCTACACCTTC.

Written as DNA, the CDR3 is TGTGCCAGCAGCTCAGGACAGGACAACTATGGCTACACCTTC. Translating gives CASSSGQDNYGYTF. The V gene is TRBV5-4, the J gene TRBJ1-2, with 7 bases that match TRBD1. CDR3 length: 14 residues. The V and J ends lost 3 bases and 2 bases, in that order; junction bases with no gene match: 4. Germline V lookup: CDR1 SGHNT, CDR2 YYREEE (reference sequence).

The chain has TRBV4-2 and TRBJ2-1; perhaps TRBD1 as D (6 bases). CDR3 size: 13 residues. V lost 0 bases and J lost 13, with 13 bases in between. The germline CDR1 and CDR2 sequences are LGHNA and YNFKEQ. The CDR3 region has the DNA TGTGCCAGCAGCCAAGACACTACAGGGATACAGTTCTTC. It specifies CASSQDTTGIQFF.